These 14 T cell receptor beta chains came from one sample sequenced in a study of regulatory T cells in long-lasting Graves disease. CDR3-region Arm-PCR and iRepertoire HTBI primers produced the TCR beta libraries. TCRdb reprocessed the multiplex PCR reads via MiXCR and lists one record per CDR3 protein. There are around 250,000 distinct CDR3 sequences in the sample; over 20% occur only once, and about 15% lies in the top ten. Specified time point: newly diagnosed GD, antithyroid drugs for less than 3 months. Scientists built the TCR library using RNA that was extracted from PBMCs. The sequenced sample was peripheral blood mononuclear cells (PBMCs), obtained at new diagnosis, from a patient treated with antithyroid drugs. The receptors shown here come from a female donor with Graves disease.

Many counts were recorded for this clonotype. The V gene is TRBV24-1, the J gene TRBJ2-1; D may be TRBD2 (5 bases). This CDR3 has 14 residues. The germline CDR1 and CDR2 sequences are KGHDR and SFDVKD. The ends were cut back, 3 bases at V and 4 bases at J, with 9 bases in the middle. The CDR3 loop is CATSDARTYNEQFF. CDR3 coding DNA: TGTGCCACCAGTGATGCTAGGACTTACAATGAGCAGTTCTTC.

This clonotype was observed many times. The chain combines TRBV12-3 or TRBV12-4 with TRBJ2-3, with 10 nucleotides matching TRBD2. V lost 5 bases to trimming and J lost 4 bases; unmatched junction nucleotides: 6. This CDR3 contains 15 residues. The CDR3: CASSPQRGGPDTQYF. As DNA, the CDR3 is TGTGCCAGCAGTCCTCAGCGGGGGGGCCCAGATACGCAGTATTTT.

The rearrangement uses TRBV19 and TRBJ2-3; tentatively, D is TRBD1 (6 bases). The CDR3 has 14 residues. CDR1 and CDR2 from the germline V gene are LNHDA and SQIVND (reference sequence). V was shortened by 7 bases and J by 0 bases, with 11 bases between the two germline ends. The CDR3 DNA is TGTGCCAGTAAGGACAGATCTAGCACAGATACGCAGTATTTT. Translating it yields CASKDRSSTDTQYF.

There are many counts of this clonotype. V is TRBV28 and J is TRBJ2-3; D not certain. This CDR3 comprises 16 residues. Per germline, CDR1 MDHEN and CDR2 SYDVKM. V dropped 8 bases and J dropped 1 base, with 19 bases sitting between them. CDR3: CASASPSSDGTDTQYF. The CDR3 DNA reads TGTGCCAGCGCCTCACCCTCTAGTGATGGCACAGATACGCAGTATTTT.

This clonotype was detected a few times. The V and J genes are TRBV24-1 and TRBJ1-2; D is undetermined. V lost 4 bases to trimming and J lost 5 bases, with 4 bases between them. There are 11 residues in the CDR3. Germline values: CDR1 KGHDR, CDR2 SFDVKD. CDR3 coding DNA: TGTGCCACCAGTGAGGGGTATGGCTACACCTTC. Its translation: CATSEGYGYTF.

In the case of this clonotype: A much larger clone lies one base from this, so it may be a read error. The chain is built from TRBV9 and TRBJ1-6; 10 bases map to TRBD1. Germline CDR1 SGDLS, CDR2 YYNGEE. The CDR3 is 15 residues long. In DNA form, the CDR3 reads TGTGCCAGCAGCGGTAGACAGGGGGCCTCTTCACCCCCCCACTTT. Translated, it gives CASSGRQGASSPPHF.

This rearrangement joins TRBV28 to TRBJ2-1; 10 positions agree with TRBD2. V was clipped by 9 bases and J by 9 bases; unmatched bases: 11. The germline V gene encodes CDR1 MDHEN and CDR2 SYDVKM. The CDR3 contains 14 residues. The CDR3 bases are TGTGCCAGTCGGGAGACTAGCGGGTTAGGTGAGCAGTTCTTC. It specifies CASRETSGLGEQFF.

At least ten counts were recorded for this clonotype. The CDR3: CAWSYGDSYEQYF. In nucleotides, the CDR3 is TGTGCCTGGAGTTATGGGGACTCCTACGAGCAGTACTTC. The chain recombines TRBV30 with TRBJ2-7; D ambiguous. The CDR3 is 13 amino acids. V lost 2 bases, J lost 0 bases, and 8 bases lay in between. Germline V CDR1 and CDR2: GTSNPN, SVGIG (reference sequence).

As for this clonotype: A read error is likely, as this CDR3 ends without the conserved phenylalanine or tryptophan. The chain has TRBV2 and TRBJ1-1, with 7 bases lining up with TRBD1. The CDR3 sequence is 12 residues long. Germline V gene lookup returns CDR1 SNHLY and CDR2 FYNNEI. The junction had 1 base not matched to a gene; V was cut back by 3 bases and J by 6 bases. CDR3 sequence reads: CASSDTGAEAFL. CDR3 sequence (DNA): TGTGCCAGCAGTGACACAGGGGCTGAAGCTTTCCTT.

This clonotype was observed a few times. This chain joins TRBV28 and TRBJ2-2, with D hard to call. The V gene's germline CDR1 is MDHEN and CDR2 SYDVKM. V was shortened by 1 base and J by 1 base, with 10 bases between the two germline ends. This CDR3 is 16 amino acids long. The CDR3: CASSLYFPKNTGELFF. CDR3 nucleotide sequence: TGTGCCAGCAGTTTATATTTCCCAAAGAACACCGGGGAGCTGTTTTTT. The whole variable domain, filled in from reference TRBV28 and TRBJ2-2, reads DVKVTQSSRYLVKRTGEKVFLECVQDMDHENMFWYRQDPGLGLRLIYFSYDVKMKEKGDIPEGYSVSREKKERFSLILESASTNQTSMYLCASSLYFPKNTGELFFGEGSRLTVL.

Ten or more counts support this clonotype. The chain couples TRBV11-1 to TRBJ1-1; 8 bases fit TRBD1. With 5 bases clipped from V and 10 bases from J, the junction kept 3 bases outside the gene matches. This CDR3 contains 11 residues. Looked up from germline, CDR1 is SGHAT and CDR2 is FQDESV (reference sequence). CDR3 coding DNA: TGTGCCAGCAGCGACGACAGGGGAGCTTTCTTT. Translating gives CASSDDRGAFF.

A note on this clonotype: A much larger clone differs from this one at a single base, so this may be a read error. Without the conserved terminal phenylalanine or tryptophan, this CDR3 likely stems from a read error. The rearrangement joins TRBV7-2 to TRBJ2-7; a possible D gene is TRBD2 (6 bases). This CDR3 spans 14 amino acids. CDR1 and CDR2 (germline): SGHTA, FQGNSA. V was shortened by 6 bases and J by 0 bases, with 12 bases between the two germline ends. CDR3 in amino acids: CASSGRRGSYEQYS. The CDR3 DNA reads TGTGCCAGCAGTGGTAGGCGGGGCTCCTACGAGCAGTACTCC.

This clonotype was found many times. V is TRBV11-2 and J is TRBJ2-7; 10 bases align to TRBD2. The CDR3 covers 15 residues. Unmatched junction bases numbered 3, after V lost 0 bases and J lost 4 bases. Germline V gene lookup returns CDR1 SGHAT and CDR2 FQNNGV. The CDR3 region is CASSLDPSGRYEQYF. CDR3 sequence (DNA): TGTGCCAGCAGCTTAGATCCTAGCGGGAGATACGAGCAGTACTTC. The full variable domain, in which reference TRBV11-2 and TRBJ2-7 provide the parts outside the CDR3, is EAGVAQSPRYKIIEKRQSVAFWCNPISGHATLYWYQQILGQGPKLLIQFQNNGVVDDSQLPKDRFSAERLKGVDSTLKIQPAKLEDSAVYLCASSLDPSGRYEQYFGPGTRLTVT.

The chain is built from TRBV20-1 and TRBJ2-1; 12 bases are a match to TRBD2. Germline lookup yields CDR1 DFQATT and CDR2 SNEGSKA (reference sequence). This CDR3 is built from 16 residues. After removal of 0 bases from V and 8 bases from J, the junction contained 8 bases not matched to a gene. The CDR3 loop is CSARDILAGGRDEQFF. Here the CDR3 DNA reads TGCAGTGCTAGAGATATCCTAGCGGGGGGGAGGGATGAGCAGTTCTTC.